The 15 T cell receptor beta chains presented below share a single source sample, sequenced in a study of a mutant IDH1 vaccine in newly diagnosed glioma. Time point in this sample: baseline, week 1 (first vaccination visit). Treatment specified: pre-vaccination baseline after standard-of-care therapy. Produced via immunoSEQ multiplex PCR; TCRdb's table is partial and in-frame only. Of 15,000 or so clones in the sample, approximately 92% were seen once. The sample was PBMCs, taken from a glioma patient treated with radiotherapy, temozolomide or both. The receptor source for this set is a woman between 35 and 50 years old with glioma. Some clones in this sample may be carry-over from other donors' samples.

J is TRBJ2-1 and V is TRBV7-9; 10 bases are a match to TRBD1. The CDR3 contains 14 residues. Germline CDR1 SEHNR, CDR2 FQNEAQ (reference sequence). Losses at the gene ends were 3 bases for V and 7 bases for J; bases not matched to a gene: 3. Written as DNA, the CDR3 is TGTGCCAGCAGCTTCGGACAGGGGGGGAATGAGCAGTTCTTC. Translated, it gives CASSFGQGGNEQFF.

The J gene is TRBJ1-5, the V gene TRBV28; 7 positions match TRBD1. Germline CDR1 reads MDHEN; CDR2 reads SYDVKM. Trimming cost V 3 bases and J 1 base; bases outside gene matches: 3. The length of the CDR3 is 15 residues. Here the CDR3 reads CASSFKGASNQPQHF. The DNA for the CDR3 is TGTGCCAGCAGTTTTAAGGGGGCGAGCAATCAGCCCCAGCATTTT.

The chain employs TRBV15 and TRBJ1-3; D uncertain. V lost 0 bases, J lost 0 bases, and 12 bases lay in between. CDR3 length: 17 residues. Germline assignment: CDR1 LNHNV and CDR2 YYDKDF (reference sequence). The CDR3 sequence is CATSRDKAGLSGNTIYF. Written as DNA, the CDR3 is TGTGCCACCAGCAGAGATAAGGCCGGACTCTCTGGAAACACCATATATTTT.

In its sample, this clone was seen a few times. The sample has other DNA sequences that encode this CDR3 too. The V and J genes are TRBV9 and TRBJ1-5; D not resolved. This CDR3 region has 14 residues. Germline V gene lookup returns CDR1 SGDLS and CDR2 YYNGEE. Trimming stripped 2 bases from V and 0 bases from J, with 6 bases between. The chain's CDR3 is CASSVDGSNQPQHF. CDR3 nucleotide sequence: TGTGCCAGCAGCGTGGACGGTAGCAATCAGCCCCAGCATTTT.

This clone was seen more than once but under ten times. The V and J genes are TRBV19 and TRBJ1-1; no clear D. The CDR3 has 14 residues. Germline values: CDR1 LNHDA, CDR2 SQIVND (reference sequence). With 10 bases removed from V and 5 bases from J, the gap between germline ends came to 20 bases. The CDR3 region is CAISQSGVGTEAFF. The CDR3, as DNA: TGTGCCATCAGTCAATCAGGAGTTGGGACTGAAGCTTTCTTT.

V usage is TRBV4-1 and J usage is TRBJ1-1; D remains unclear. This CDR3 spans 15 amino acids. Looked up from germline, CDR1 is MGHRA and CDR2 is YSYEKL. The germline V and J ends were trimmed by 0 bases and 3 bases, with 11 bases remaining between them. CDR3 in amino acids: CASSQDAGRDTEAFF. CDR3 DNA: TGCGCCAGCAGCCAAGATGCCGGGAGAGACACTGAAGCTTTCTTT.

In this sample, this clone turned up once. The chain couples TRBV2 to TRBJ1-2; 9 bases match TRBD1. The CDR3 is 16 residues long. J lost 2 bases, V lost 4 bases, and 8 bases had no gene match. The germline gives CDR1 SNHLY, CDR2 FYNNEI. The chain's CDR3 is CASSGTGVQRNYGYTF. CDR3 in DNA: TGTGCCAGCAGTGGGACAGGGGTTCAGAGGAACTATGGCTACACCTTC.

As DNA, the CDR3 is TGCGCCAGCAGCCAAGGGGAGGGGGACAGGTTAAGTGGCTACACCTTC. Translated: CASSQGEGDRLSGYTF. The genes are TRBV4-1 and TRBJ1-2; TRBD1 agrees at 8 bases. The V gene end was trimmed by 1 base and the J gene end by 7 bases; junction bases not matched to a gene: 11. This CDR3 is built from 16 residues. The germline CDR1 and CDR2 sequences are MGHRA and YSYEKL.

This chain connects TRBV25-1 to TRBJ2-1, with D tentatively TRBD1 or TRBD2 (5 bases each). Trimming cost V 6 bases and J 3 bases, with 12 bases left between them. The germline CDR1 and CDR2 sequences are MGHDK and SYGVNS. This CDR3 is 14 amino acids long. CDR3 coding DNA: TGTGCCAGCAGGTGGGGGACCCTCTACAATGAGCAGTTCTTC. This encodes CASRWGTLYNEQFF.

CDR3 sequence reads: CASSFGASNTEAFF. In DNA, the CDR3 is TGTGCCAGCAGTTTCGGCGCAAGCAACACTGAAGCTTTCTTT. J is TRBJ1-1 and V is TRBV28; no clear D gene. The germline V gene has CDR1 MDHEN and CDR2 SYDVKM. The CDR3 is made up of 14 amino acids. Trimming pared 3 bases from V and 2 bases from J, leaving 10 bases between.

Only one count was recorded for this clone. The V gene is TRBV4-1, the J gene TRBJ2-1; 7 nucleotides align to TRBD2. In germline, CDR1 is MGHRA, CDR2 YSYEKL. The CDR3 contains 13 residues. V trimming: 5 bases; J trimming: 6 bases; junction bases outside the gene matches: 4. The CDR3 reads CASSVSGGNEQFF. The CDR3 bases are TGCGCCAGCAGCGTATCGGGAGGCAATGAGCAGTTCTTC.

This chain links TRBV30 with TRBJ2-7; weak D call: TRBD1 (6 bases). The CDR3 is 13 residues long. Germline V gene data show CDR1 as GTSNPN and CDR2 as SVGIG (reference sequence). Trimming stripped 4 bases from V and 0 bases from J, with 10 bases between. CDR3 in amino acids: CAWMGDNSYEQYF. Written as DNA, the CDR3 is TGTGCCTGGATGGGGGACAACTCCTACGAGCAGTACTTC.

In this sample, this clone is large. The rearrangement links TRBV14 to TRBJ2-2; no clear D. The CDR3 spans 13 residues. Per the germline V gene, CDR1 is SGHDN and CDR2 is FVKESK. Trimming took 0 bases from V and 9 from J, leaving 8 bases between them. The DNA of the CDR3 is TGTGCCAGCAGCCAAGATGGCCGTTGGGAGCTGTTTTTT. Translating it yields CASSQDGRWELFF.

The sample holds a few counts of this clone. This chain links TRBV29-1 with TRBJ1-1; D is uncertain. Germline CDR1 reads SQVTM; CDR2 reads ANQGSEA. Trimming left V 4 bases short and J 9 bases short, with 12 bases between. CDR3 length: 11 residues. The CDR3 coding sequence is TGCAGCGTTGTCAAAGATTATCAAGCTTTCTTT. It specifies CSVVKDYQAFF.

The V and J genes are TRBV6-5 and TRBJ1-5, with 10 bases matching TRBD1. The germline V gene encodes CDR1 MNHEY and CDR2 SVGAGI. After removal of 5 bases from V and 4 bases from J, the junction contained 5 bases not matched to a gene. The CDR3 loop spans 15 amino acids. The CDR3 spells CASSTDRGPNQPQHF. In DNA, the CDR3 is TGTGCCAGCAGTACCGACAGGGGGCCGAATCAGCCCCAGCATTTT.